The 18 T cell receptor beta chains reported below all come from one sample, sequenced in a study of cytomegalovirus exposure and HLA in healthy donors. Both 60 Vbeta primers and 13 Jbeta primers went into the PCR. Only in-frame clones appear in the TCRdb table, and some are missing; sequencing was by immunoSEQ multiplex PCR. The table records under 200,000 clones, 84% of them present only once. Sequencing was performed on PBMCs. The source is a boy under 10 years old in good health and CMV-seronegative.

This sequence joins TRBV7-9 and TRBJ2-1; a possible D gene is TRBD2 (6 bases). The CDR3 totals 13 residues. The V gene's germline CDR1 is SEHNR and CDR2 FQNEAQ (reference sequence). V dropped 1 base and J dropped 10 bases, with 11 bases sitting between them. Written as DNA, the CDR3 is TGTGCCAGCAGCTTAGTAATTGCGGGAGAGCAGTTCTTC. Protein product: CASSLVIAGEQFF.

V gene TRBV7-3 combines with J gene TRBJ2-5, with unresolved D. This CDR3 region has 13 residues. V was clipped by 2 bases and J by 3 bases, with 7 bases between them. Germline lookup yields CDR1 SGHTA and CDR2 FQGTGA. DNA of the CDR3: TGTGCCAGCAGCTTAGGCGGCGAAGAGACCCAGTACTTC. It translates to CASSLGGEETQYF.

V usage is TRBV10-3 and J usage is TRBJ1-5, with D hard to call. Germline V CDR1 and CDR2: ENHRY, SYGVKD. The CDR3 is made up of 14 amino acids. Trimming removed 2 bases from V and 7 bases from J, with 12 bases in between. The DNA for the CDR3 is TGTGCCATCAGTGAGCGGACGGGGTTACAGCCCCAGCATTTT. It yields the protein CAISERTGLQPQHF.

The chain couples TRBV7-9 to TRBJ2-2, with 7 bases matching TRBD2. Germline V lookup: CDR1 SEHNR, CDR2 FQNEAQ (reference sequence). The CDR3 contains 15 residues. Trimming took 5 bases from V and 0 from J; bases not matched to a gene: 3. The CDR3 nucleotides are TGTGCCAGCAGCCCCGGGACTACGAACACCGGGGAGCTGTTTTTT. Its translation: CASSPGTTNTGELFF.

The rearrangement uses TRBV27 and TRBJ1-4; D uncertain. V dropped 4 bases and J dropped 5 bases, with 14 bases sitting between them. This CDR3 spans 15 amino acids. Germline V CDR1 and CDR2: MNHEY, SMNVEV (reference sequence). CDR3 sequence: CASSSSGIFNEKLFF. In nucleotides, the CDR3 is TGTGCCAGCAGTTCCTCCGGGATCTTCAATGAAAAACTGTTTTTT.

J is TRBJ2-5 and V is TRBV7-2; maybe TRBD1 (5 bases). The CDR3 sequence is 13 residues long. Looked up from germline, CDR1 is SGHTA and CDR2 is FQGNSA. V shed 1 base and J shed 4 bases, with 7 bases lying between them. CDR3 in amino acids: CASSLVDRETQYF. CDR3 DNA sequence: TGTGCCAGCAGCTTAGTCGACAGAGAGACCCAGTACTTC.

This clone was seen just once. This chain links TRBV7-2 with TRBJ2-1, with TRBD2 matching over 9 bases. CDR3 length: 15 amino acids. CDR1 SGHTA and CDR2 FQGNSA come from the germline V gene. J gave up 7 bases and V 1 base, and 5 bases lay outside the gene matches. This CDR3 is CASSLGLAGRNEQFF. The CDR3, as DNA: TGTGCCAGCAGCTTAGGTCTAGCGGGAAGGAATGAGCAGTTCTTC.

The V gene is TRBV7-9, the J gene TRBJ2-3; 13 positions match TRBD2. Germline V gene lookup returns CDR1 SEHNR and CDR2 FQNEAQ (reference sequence). The trim removed 4 bases at V and 5 bases at J, leaving 9 bases unmatched. The CDR3 covers 17 residues. The CDR3 sequence: CASSSVGLAGAVDTQYF. Here the CDR3 DNA reads TGTGCCAGCAGCTCCGTAGGACTAGCGGGGGCGGTAGATACGCAGTATTTT.

This chain connects TRBV28 to TRBJ1-2; 7 bases fit TRBD1. V trimming: 5 bases; J trimming: 4 bases; junction bases outside the gene matches: 4. The CDR3 sequence is 13 residues long. Per germline, CDR1 MDHEN and CDR2 SYDVKM. The CDR3 reads CASSMTGPYGYTF. The CDR3 nucleotides read TGTGCCAGCAGTATGACAGGGCCCTATGGCTACACCTTC.

The rearrangement joins TRBV28 to TRBJ2-7; TRBD2 aligns across 7 bases. CDR3 length: 9 residues. Germline loops: CDR1 MDHEN, CDR2 SYDVKM. V lost 10 bases to trimming and J lost 9 bases; unmatched junction nucleotides: 3. The CDR3 protein is CATGGGQYF. CDR3 in DNA: TGTGCCACGGGGGGAGGGCAGTACTTC.

The chain links TRBV18 to TRBJ2-5; 9 nucleotides align to TRBD2. Germline CDR1 reads KGHSH; CDR2 reads LQKENI. J was trimmed by 0 bases and V by 3 bases; bases with no gene match: 5. There are 16 residues in the CDR3. The CDR3 protein is CASSPLSGRNQETQYF. DNA for the CDR3: TGTGCCAGCTCACCCCTCAGCGGGAGGAACCAAGAGACCCAGTACTTC.

This clone was seen only once. The chain couples TRBV30 to TRBJ2-7; the D is unclear. This CDR3 has 14 amino acids. Germline V CDR1 and CDR2: GTSNPN, SVGIG (reference sequence). The V gene lost 2 bases and the J gene lost 2 bases, with 13 bases spanning the gap. The CDR3 reads CAWSFRHIPYEQYF. The CDR3 DNA is TGTGCCTGGAGTTTTAGACATATACCCTACGAGCAGTACTTC.

This clone was seen a single time. The chain is built from TRBV27 and TRBJ2-7; D might be TRBD1 (6 bases). CDR3 length: 15 amino acids. Between the trimmed V and J ends, which lost 0 bases and 6 bases, there was a span of 15 bases. CDR1 is MNHEY and CDR2 is SMNVEV in the germline V gene (reference sequence). For the CDR3, the DNA is TGTGCCAGCAGTTTATCGCAGGGGTCCCCCTTCGAGCAGTACTTC. Protein product: CASSLSQGSPFEQYF.

V is TRBV10-3 and J is TRBJ2-1; D unresolved. Germline lookup yields CDR1 ENHRY and CDR2 SYGVKD. The CDR3 covers 14 residues. Trimming removed 4 bases from V and 6 bases from J, with 13 bases in between. The CDR3, as DNA: TGTGCCATCAGTGCCAGGAACACTCCCAATGAGCAGTTCTTC. Translation: CAISARNTPNEQFF.

The rearrangement joins TRBV28 to TRBJ2-7, with 9 nucleotides matching TRBD1. After removal of 6 bases from V and 2 bases from J, the junction contained 2 bases not matched to a gene. Germline assignment: CDR1 MDHEN and CDR2 SYDVKM. This CDR3 contains 13 residues. The CDR3 spells CASSWDRAYEQYF. In DNA, the CDR3 is TGTGCCAGCAGCTGGGACAGGGCCTACGAGCAGTACTTC.

V is TRBV2 and J is TRBJ2-3, with 7 bases matching TRBD2. The germline CDR1 and CDR2 sequences are SNHLY and FYNNEI. The trim removed 6 bases at V and 2 bases at J, leaving 8 bases unmatched. This CDR3 region has 15 residues. CDR3 protein: CASRLTSSSTDTQYF. CDR3 nucleotides: TGTGCCAGCAGGCTGACTAGCAGCTCCACAGATACGCAGTATTTT.

The chain links TRBV1 to TRBJ2-3; the D call of TRBD2 is as the table states it, not checked on the DNA. TRBV1 is designated a pseudogene. The CDR3 covers 21 residues. The CDR3: CTSSQDPKSQTSGRYIDTQYF. CDR3 in DNA: TGCACCAGCAGCCAAGATCCTAAGAGTCAAACTAGCGGGAGATACATAGATACGCAGTATTTT.

V and J are TRBV7-2 and TRBJ1-6, with a weak D call TRBD1 (5 bases). The CDR3 has 13 residues. Germline-derived CDR1 and CDR2 are SGHTA and FQGNSA. V lost 5 bases, J lost 15 bases, and 17 bases lay in between. DNA of the CDR3: TGTGCCAGCAGCCATGGGGCGGGGCGCAGCCTCCACTTT. Its translation: CASSHGAGRSLHF.